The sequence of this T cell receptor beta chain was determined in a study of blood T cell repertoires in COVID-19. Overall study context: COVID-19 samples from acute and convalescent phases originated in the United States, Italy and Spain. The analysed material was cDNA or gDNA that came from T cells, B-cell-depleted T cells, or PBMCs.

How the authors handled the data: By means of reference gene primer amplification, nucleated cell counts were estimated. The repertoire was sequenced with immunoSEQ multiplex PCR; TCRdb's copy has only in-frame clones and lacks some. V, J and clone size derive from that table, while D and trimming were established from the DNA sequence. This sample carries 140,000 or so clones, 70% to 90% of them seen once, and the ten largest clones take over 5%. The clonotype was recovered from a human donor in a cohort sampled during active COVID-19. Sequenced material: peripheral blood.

Here the CDR3 reads CAISGFGQNYGYTF. CDR3 nucleotides: TGTGCCATCAGTGGGTTTGGGCAGAACTATGGCTACACCTTC. The chain couples TRBV10-3 to TRBJ1-2; D is unclear. V shed 4 bases and J shed 2 bases, with 11 bases lying between them. The CDR3 has 14 residues. Germline V lookup: CDR1 ENHRY, CDR2 SYGVKD.